Below are 30 T cell receptor beta chains sequenced from a single sample in a study of T cell responses to AZD1222 COVID-19 vaccine. Some clones are missing from TCRdb's copy, which holds only in-frame ones; the method was immunoSEQ multiplex PCR. This table holds 75,000 to 95,000 clones, less than 95% found once. This sample comprised peripheral blood, obtained 28 days after the second AZD1222 dose. The receptors derive from an adult who received the AZD1222 COVID-19 vaccine.

The genes are TRBV4-2 and TRBJ2-2; unclear D gene. Germline V gene data show CDR1 as LGHNA and CDR2 as YNFKEQ. Trimming stripped 0 bases from V and 6 bases from J, with 11 bases between. This CDR3 comprises 15 residues. CDR3 coding DNA: TGTGCCAGCAGCCAAGATTTCCTCTTGGCCGGGGAGCTGTTTTTT. Amino acids: CASSQDFLLAGELFF.

The chain employs TRBV12-3 or TRBV12-4 and TRBJ1-5; D uncertain. V lost 3 bases to trimming and J lost 9 bases, with 12 bases between them. This CDR3 is built from 13 residues. The CDR3 DNA sequence: TGTGCCAGCAGTTTGGGCATAGAGCGGCCCCAGCATTTT. Translated: CASSLGIERPQHF.

V is TRBV27 and J is TRBJ1-3, with D hard to call. The V end lost 0 bases, the J end lost 0 bases, and 9 bases lay between the germline ends. Germline V gene sequence: CDR1 MNHEY, CDR2 SMNVEV (reference sequence). The CDR3 has 16 amino acids. CDR3 nucleotides: TGTGCCAGCAGTTTATCGATCAGCAACTCTGGAAACACCATATATTTT. Translated, it gives CASSLSISNSGNTIYF.

The rearrangement uses TRBV7-9 and TRBJ2-5, with a tentative D call TRBD1 (5 bases). The CDR3 totals 11 residues. The germline gives CDR1 SEHNR, CDR2 FQNEAQ (reference sequence). CDR3 nucleotide sequence: TGTGCAGGAGCAGGGCGGGAGACCCAGTACTTC. This translates into CAGAGRETQYF.

The chain joins TRBV6-2 or TRBV6-3 to TRBJ2-3; 13 bases are a match to TRBD2. CDR1 is MNHEY and CDR2 is SVGEGT in the germline V gene. J was trimmed by 3 bases and V by 5 bases; bases with no gene match: 5. The CDR3 spans 16 residues. CDR3 loop: CASSRLAGGITDTQYF. The DNA of the CDR3 is TGTGCCAGCAGTCGACTAGCGGGAGGCATAACAGATACGCAGTATTTT.

This clone showed up just once. The V and J genes are TRBV5-1 and TRBJ2-1; D is unresolved. The V end was cut by 5 bases, the J end by 5 bases, with 14 bases between. The CDR3 totals 14 residues. Germline V gives CDR1 SGHRS, CDR2 YFSETQ. The DNA for the CDR3 is TGCGCCAGCAGTTACCCTACCGTCAACAATGAGCAGTTCTTC. This translates into CASSYPTVNNEQFF.

The rearrangement uses TRBV27 and TRBJ1-3, with D possibly TRBD1 on 5 matching bases. Germline V gives CDR1 MNHEY, CDR2 SMNVEV (reference sequence). The CDR3 totals 15 residues. Trimming shortened V by 5 bases and J by 8 bases, and 19 bases separated the two germline ends. The CDR3 bases are TGTGCCAGCAGTCCCCAGGGAGGGATAGGGCACACCATATATTTT. Protein sequence: CASSPQGGIGHTIYF.

The genes are TRBV11-2 and TRBJ2-7; D is unresolved. Trimming left V 0 bases short and J 3 bases short, with 6 bases between. CDR1 is SGHAT and CDR2 is FQNNGV in the germline V gene. The CDR3 has 13 residues. CDR3 bases: TGTGCCAGCAGCTTAGAGGTAATCTACGAGCAGTACTTC. Translating gives CASSLEVIYEQYF.

The chain uses TRBV6-5 and TRBJ2-3; TRBD2 matches 7 bases. V was pared by 2 bases and J by 4 bases, with 3 bases of the junction left unmatched. The CDR3 contains 14 residues. Germline assignment: CDR1 MNHEY and CDR2 SVGAGI. The DNA for the CDR3 is TGTGCCAGCAGTTACCGGGGGGAAGCAGATACGCAGTATTTT. This encodes CASSYRGEADTQYF.

The chain has TRBV5-4 and TRBJ2-5, with 8 nucleotides matching TRBD1. The ends lost 7 bases at V and 5 bases at J; junction bases unmatched: 16. CDR3 size: 16 residues. Germline-derived CDR1 and CDR2 are SGHNT and YYREEE (reference sequence). The CDR3 sequence: CASRGRDRGIRETQYF. The CDR3 region has the DNA TGTGCCAGCCGGGGCAGAGACAGGGGTATACGGGAGACCCAGTACTTC.

This chain joins TRBV28 and TRBJ1-1; D might be TRBD1 (5 bases). Germline V gene data show CDR1 as MDHEN and CDR2 as SYDVKM. The CDR3 covers 13 residues. Trimming removed 3 bases from V and 8 bases from J, with 13 bases in between. The CDR3 DNA reads TGTGCCAGCAGTTTTGAGGGGAAACTCGAAGCTTTCTTT. Protein sequence: CASSFEGKLEAFF.

This chain connects TRBV3-1 (or the pseudogene TRBV3-2) to TRBJ2-7; no definite D call. The V gene's germline CDR1 is LGHDT and CDR2 YNNKEL (reference sequence). V was pared by 1 base and J by 1 base, with 8 bases between. The CDR3 loop spans 14 amino acids. The CDR3 coding sequence is TGTGCCAGCAGCCAAGGTACAGATTCCTACGAGCAGTACTTC. Translation gives CASSQGTDSYEQYF.

The chain links TRBV25-1 to TRBJ2-5; 10 nucleotides align to TRBD2. CDR3 length: 16 amino acids. The V segment lost 3 bases and the J segment 5 bases; nucleotides outside the gene matches: 9. Germline CDR1 reads MGHDK; CDR2 reads SYGVNS. CDR3 sequence reads: CASSDSSGSAAETQYF. The CDR3 DNA reads as TGTGCCAGCAGTGATTCTAGCGGGAGTGCCGCGGAGACCCAGTACTTC. The variable domain in full, with the rest retrieved from reference TRBV25-1 and TRBJ2-5, is EADIYQTPRYLVIGTGKKITLECSQTMGHDKMYWYQQDPGMELHLIHYSYGVNSTEKGDLSSESTVSRIRTEHFPLTLESARPSHTSQYLCASSDSSGSAAETQYFGPGTRLLVL.

This chain connects TRBV6-5 to TRBJ2-4, with 7 bases identical to TRBD1. This CDR3 has 16 residues. Germline trimming cut 0 bases from V and 0 bases from J; bases unmatched to any gene: 2. The V gene's germline CDR1 is MNHEY and CDR2 SVGAGI. The CDR3 protein is CASSYSGTVAKNIQYF. The CDR3 coding sequence is TGTGCCAGCAGTTACTCCGGGACAGTAGCCAAAAACATTCAGTACTTC.

The gene calls are TRBV5-5 and TRBJ2-5; TRBD1 matches 7 bases. V lost 4 bases to trimming and J lost 5 bases; unmatched junction nucleotides: 11. The V gene's germline CDR1 is SGHKS and CDR2 YYEKEE (reference sequence). The CDR3 is made up of 15 amino acids. This chain's CDR3 is CASSRWTGTVETQYF. DNA of the CDR3: TGTGCCAGCAGCAGGTGGACCGGGACAGTGGAGACCCAGTACTTC.

The chain links TRBV25-1 to TRBJ2-1; no clear D gene. Trimming cost V 4 bases and J 6 bases, with 7 bases left between them. CDR1 is MGHDK and CDR2 is SYGVNS in the germline V gene. The CDR3 totals 12 residues. CDR3 in amino acids: CASSALGNEQFF. The CDR3 DNA reads TGTGCCAGCAGTGCGCTAGGCAATGAGCAGTTCTTC.

This clone appeared a few times. The gene calls are TRBV5-1 and TRBJ2-7; weak D call: TRBD1 (5 bases). The germline V gene has CDR1 SGHRS and CDR2 YFSETQ. V was pared by 4 bases and J by 3 bases, with 11 bases between. The CDR3 covers 13 residues. DNA of the CDR3: TGCGCCAGCAGCATGGACACTTACTACGAGCAGTACTTC. It codes for CASSMDTYYEQYF.

V gene TRBV9 combines with J gene TRBJ2-1; 8 bases are shared with TRBD2. The J segment lost 5 bases and the V segment lost 0 bases, leaving 10 bases of the junction unmatched. Germline loops: CDR1 SGDLS, CDR2 YYNGEE. The CDR3 length is 17 residues. In nucleotides, the CDR3 is TGTGCCAGCAGCGTAGGGGGGACTAGGAACTCTAACAATGAGCAGTTCTTC. As protein: CASSVGGTRNSNNEQFF.

The genes are TRBV11-2 and TRBJ2-1, with a possible D match to TRBD1 (8 bases). Germline V lookup: CDR1 SGHAT, CDR2 FQNNGV. CDR3 length: 22 amino acids. The V gene lost 6 bases and the J gene lost 3 bases, with 36 bases spanning the gap. The CDR3 coding sequence is TGTGCCAGCAGTTCCATTCCACAGGGGGGATTCATTCCGGGACTACACTACAATGAGCAGTTCTTC. Encoded protein: CASSSIPQGGFIPGLHYNEQFF. The whole variable domain, filled in from reference TRBV11-2 and TRBJ2-1, reads EAGVAQSPRYKIIEKRQSVAFWCNPISGHATLYWYQQILGQGPKLLIQFQNNGVVDDSQLPKDRFSAERLKGVDSTLKIQPAKLEDSAVYLCASSSIPQGGFIPGLHYNEQFFGPGTRLTVL.

The V and J genes are TRBV27 and TRBJ2-5; D is tentatively TRBD1 or TRBD2 (5 bases each). Germline CDR1 MNHEY, CDR2 SMNVEV (reference sequence). Trimming cost V 3 bases and J 2 bases, with 13 bases left between them. The CDR3 runs to 15 residues. The CDR3 DNA is TGTGCCAGCAGTTTCCGTTGGGACCGGCAAGAGACCCAGTACTTC. Translation gives CASSFRWDRQETQYF.

V usage is TRBV25-1 and J usage is TRBJ1-2; 7 bases are shared with TRBD1. The CDR3 runs 14 residues. Germline-derived CDR1 and CDR2 are MGHDK and SYGVNS. J was trimmed by 4 bases and V by 5 bases; bases with no gene match: 7. The CDR3 nucleotides are TGTGCCAGCAGTTCAACAGGGGCCCTCTATGGCTACACCTTC. As protein: CASSSTGALYGYTF.

This clone showed up just a few times. V gene TRBV7-2 combines with J gene TRBJ1-1; D remains ambiguous. The CDR3 runs to 14 residues. Germline V lookup: CDR1 SGHTA, CDR2 FQGNSA. Trimming left V 0 bases short and J 5 bases short, with 10 bases between. CDR3 amino acids: CASSLALQSTEAFF. CDR3 DNA: TGTGCCAGCAGCTTAGCGCTACAGTCTACTGAAGCTTTCTTT. Full variable domain (rest looked up from reference TRBV7-2 and TRBJ1-1): GAGVSQSPSNKVTEKGKDVELRCDPISGHTALYWYRQSLGQGLEFLIYFQGNSAPDKSGLPSDRFSAERTGGSVSTLTIQRTQQEDSAVYLCASSLALQSTEAFFGQGTRLTVV.

The CDR3 region is CASSFPDSGNQPQHF. The CDR3 DNA follows: TGTGCCAGCAGTTTCCCGGACAGCGGAAATCAGCCCCAGCATTTT. J is TRBJ1-5 and V is TRBV28; perhaps TRBD1 as D (6 bases). Germline V gene data show CDR1 as MDHEN and CDR2 as SYDVKM. Trimming removed 3 bases from V and 4 bases from J, with 13 bases in between. The CDR3 covers 15 residues.

This chain's CDR3 is CASSLMEGSFYGYTF. Here the CDR3 DNA reads TGTGCCAGCAGTCTGATGGAGGGGTCTTTCTATGGCTACACCTTC. The V gene is TRBV28, the J gene TRBJ1-2; a weak D match, TRBD1 (5 bases). Germline V CDR1 and CDR2: MDHEN, SYDVKM. Trimming removed 5 bases at V and 4 bases at J, with 17 bases between. CDR3 length equals 15 residues.

The chain carries TRBV4-1 and TRBJ1-1; D gene ambiguous. V lost 1 base and J 8 bases, leaving 11 bases between the germline ends. The CDR3 consists of 13 residues. From germline, CDR1 is MGHRA and CDR2 YSYEKL. CDR3 loop: CASSQVFGIEAFF. The DNA of the CDR3 is TGCGCCAGCAGCCAAGTTTTCGGGATCGAAGCTTTCTTT.

The rearrangement uses TRBV7-2 and TRBJ1-2; 7 nucleotides agree with TRBD1. The CDR3 is 14 residues long. The germline V gene has CDR1 SGHTA and CDR2 FQGNSA. V lost 5 bases to trimming and J lost 6 bases; unmatched junction nucleotides: 9. CDR3 in amino acids: CASSPGTAMHGYTF. Written as DNA, the CDR3 is TGTGCCAGCAGCCCAGGGACAGCTATGCATGGCTACACCTTC.

This clone was recorded a few times. This CDR3 is CASSPPRQGGTDTQYF. The CDR3 DNA is TGTGCCAGCTCACCACCTCGCCAGGGGGGCACAGATACGCAGTATTTT. This chain joins TRBV18 and TRBJ2-3; 7 nucleotides agree with TRBD1. V lost 0 bases and J lost 1; bases outside the gene matches: 4. The CDR3 is made up of 16 amino acids. Germline CDR1 is KGHSH and CDR2 is LQKENI.

This clone has only one observation. V is TRBV7-2 and J is TRBJ2-3; 9 bases fit TRBD2. Trimming removed 5 bases from V and 4 bases from J; junction bases left unmatched: 10. The CDR3 length is 16 residues. The germline CDR1 and CDR2 sequences are SGHTA and FQGNSA. CDR3 loop: CASSPQGLAIPDTQYF. Here the CDR3 DNA reads TGTGCCAGCAGCCCGCAGGGACTAGCCATCCCAGATACGCAGTATTTT.

The chain has TRBV12-3 or TRBV12-4 and TRBJ2-7; the match to TRBD1 covers 7 bases. Germline trimming cut 6 bases from V and 2 bases from J; bases unmatched to any gene: 4. The CDR3 has 13 residues. CDR3 protein: CASSWGQTYEQYF. Here the CDR3 DNA reads TGTGCCAGCAGCTGGGGACAGACCTACGAGCAGTACTTC.

This clone appeared a single time. This sequence joins TRBV6-5 and TRBJ1-3; D remains unclear. Trimming removed 4 bases at V and 10 bases at J, with 8 bases between. Germline V gene sequence: CDR1 MNHEY, CDR2 SVGAGI. The CDR3 runs to 11 residues. The CDR3 spells CASSFLWTIYF. The CDR3 DNA follows: TGTGCCAGCAGTTTCCTATGGACCATATATTTT.